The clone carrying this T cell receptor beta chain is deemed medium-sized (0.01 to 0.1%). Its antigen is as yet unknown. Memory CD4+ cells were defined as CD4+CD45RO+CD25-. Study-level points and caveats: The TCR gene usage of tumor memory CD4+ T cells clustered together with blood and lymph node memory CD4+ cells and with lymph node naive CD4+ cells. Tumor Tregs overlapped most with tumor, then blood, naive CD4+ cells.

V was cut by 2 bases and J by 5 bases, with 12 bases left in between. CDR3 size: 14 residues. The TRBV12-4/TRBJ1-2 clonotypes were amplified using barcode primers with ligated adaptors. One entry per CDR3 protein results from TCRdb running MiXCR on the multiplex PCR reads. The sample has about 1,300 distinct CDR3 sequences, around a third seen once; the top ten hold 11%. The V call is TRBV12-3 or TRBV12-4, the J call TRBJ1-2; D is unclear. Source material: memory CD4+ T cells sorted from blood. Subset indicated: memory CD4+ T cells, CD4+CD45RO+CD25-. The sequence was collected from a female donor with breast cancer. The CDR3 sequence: CASSLRAGIYGYTF. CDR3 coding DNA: TGTGCCAGCAGTTTAAGGGCAGGAATTTATGGCTACACCTTC.